The T cell receptor beta chain under discussion was sequenced for a study of identical twins. The CDR3 has 13 amino acids. Trimming removed 2 bases from V and 5 bases from J, with 7 bases in between. From germline, CDR1 is SGHKS and CDR2 YYEKEE (reference sequence). Each CDR3 protein gets one entry after TCRdb re-called the 5' RACE reads with MiXCR. The sample comprises some 790,000 distinct CDR3 sequences, 15% to 20% of which are singletons, and around 12% rests with the top ten. This clonotype came up a few times. Its antigen remains unidentified. Study outcomes and limitations: Twin-shared out-of-frame alpha sequences were enriched for low generation probability. Recombination models fit unrelated individuals' TCR alpha sharing but underestimated twins'.

The same data also went into a second study, on T cells expressing NK-cell markers. As that report states: It was sorted CD3+CD56+NKG2C+, CD3+CD56+NKG2C- and CD3+CD56-NKG2C+ T cells that supplied the TCR beta repertoires. Seven of the eight sequenced donors were classified as HCMV-seropositive, and one was classified as seronegative.

The V gene is TRBV5-5, the J gene TRBJ1-4; D remains ambiguous. The receptor comes from a woman younger than 30 in good health. The sequencing sample was made of PBMCs. The chain's CDR3 is CASSLLGNEKLFF. Written as DNA, the CDR3 is TGTGCCAGCAGCTTATTGGGGAATGAAAAACTGTTTTTT.